The 14 T cell receptor beta chains given below trace back to one sample, sequenced in a study of T cell repertoires in cytomegalovirus infection. These receptors are not linked to any known antigen. TCRdb itself ran the reads through MiXCR, one entry per CDR3 protein. The sample consists of a few hundred thousand distinct CDR3 sequences, roughly 34% of them appearing once. Sample: cultured PBMCs, taken from culture after CMV antigen stimulation. These receptor sequences come from a human donor in good health (CMV status not recorded). Some clones in this sample may be carry-over from other donors' samples.

This clonotype was observed a handful of times. The chain uses TRBV7-8 and TRBJ2-7; D is undetermined. Germline CDR1 reads SGHVS; CDR2 reads FQNEAQ. The CDR3 contains 16 residues. The ends were cut back, 0 bases at V and 5 bases at J, with 17 bases in the middle. CDR3: CASSLASMGYVHEQYF. DNA for the CDR3: TGTGCCAGCAGCTTAGCGTCGATGGGGTACGTCCACGAGCAGTACTTC.

V usage is TRBV7-7 and J usage is TRBJ2-5; 14 bases are shared with TRBD2. CDR1 is SSHAT and CDR2 is FNYEAQ in the germline V gene (reference sequence). The CDR3 sequence is 17 residues long. The ends lost 5 bases at V and 5 bases at J; junction bases unmatched: 10. Written as DNA, the CDR3 is TGTGCCAGCAGCCCGGTCGGGACTAGCGGGAGTGGGGAGACCCAGTACTTC. Protein product: CASSPVGTSGSGETQYF.

This chain joins TRBV6-2 or TRBV6-3 and TRBJ1-1, with D uncertain. Germline V gene data show CDR1 as MNHEY and CDR2 as SVGEGT. V dropped 6 bases and J dropped 0 bases, with 8 bases sitting between them. The CDR3 extends over 13 amino acids. CDR3 amino acids: CASRRTLNTEAFF. CDR3 sequence (DNA): TGTGCCAGCAGGAGGACCTTGAACACTGAAGCTTTCTTT.

The rearrangement uses TRBV19 and TRBJ1-3, with D maybe TRBD1 (6 bases). CDR1 and CDR2 (germline): LNHDA, SQIVND (reference sequence). This CDR3 is 13 amino acids long. The ends were cut back, 10 bases at V and 2 bases at J, with 12 bases in the middle. CDR3 protein: CATRGPAGNTIYF. The CDR3 DNA reads TGTGCCACCCGGGGGCCGGCTGGAAACACCATATATTTT.

This chain joins TRBV6-6 and TRBJ2-2; TRBD2 matches at 12 bases. The germline CDR1 and CDR2 sequences are MNHNY and SVGAGI (reference sequence). V gave up 6 bases and J gave up 5 bases; unmatched junction bases: 7. CDR3 length: 16 residues. Written as DNA, the CDR3 is TGTGCCAGCAGGGCCGGACTAGCGGGACATACCGGGGAGCTGTTTTTT. Translating gives CASRAGLAGHTGELFF.

V is TRBV28 and J is TRBJ2-6, with 8 bases lining up with TRBD1. J was trimmed by 4 bases and V by 5 bases; bases with no gene match: 4. This CDR3 spans 15 amino acids. The germline gives CDR1 MDHEN, CDR2 SYDVKM. The CDR3 region is CASSEGQVGANVLTF. As DNA, the CDR3 is TGTGCCAGCAGTGAGGGACAGGTCGGGGCCAACGTCCTGACTTTC. The full variable domain, rest sourced from reference TRBV28 and TRBJ2-6, is DVKVTQSSRYLVKRTGEKVFLECVQDMDHENMFWYRQDPGLGLRLIYFSYDVKMKEKGDIPEGYSVSREKKERFSLILESASTNQTSMYLCASSEGQVGANVLTFGAGSRLTVL.

This clonotype came up a few times. J is TRBJ2-5 and V is TRBV7-2; 11 nucleotides line up with TRBD2. Germline assignment: CDR1 SGHTA and CDR2 FQGNSA. J lost 0 bases, V lost 5 bases, and 14 bases had no gene match. The CDR3 is 19 amino acids. The DNA of the CDR3 is TGTGCCAGCAGCCGGAGACTAGCGGGGAGTATTGGGGACCAAGAGACCCAGTACTTC. This sequence encodes CASSRRLAGSIGDQETQYF.

The chain couples TRBV7-9 to TRBJ2-3, with unresolved D. This CDR3 contains 16 residues. Trimming pared 1 base from V and 2 bases from J, leaving 13 bases between. In germline, CDR1 is SEHNR, CDR2 FQNEAQ (reference sequence). CDR3 amino acids: CASSLDWSGATDTQYF. CDR3 bases: TGTGCCAGCAGCTTAGATTGGTCCGGAGCCACAGATACGCAGTATTTT. The variable domain in full, completed from reference TRBV7-9 and TRBJ2-3, reads DTGVSQNPRHKITKRGQNVTFRCDPISEHNRLYWYRQTLGQGPEFLTYFQNEAQLEKSRLLSDRFSAERPKGSFSTLEIQRTEQGDSAMYLCASSLDWSGATDTQYFGPGTRLTVL.

This clonotype occurred once. Being one base from a much bigger clone, this may be a read error. DNA for the CDR3: TGTGCCAGCAGCCCTGAGACTAGCGGGATCTCTTACAATGAGCAGTTCTTC. It specifies CASSPETSGISYNEQFF. V usage is TRBV7-6 and J usage is TRBJ2-1; 11 bases are shared with TRBD2. The CDR3 has 17 residues. With V trimmed by 5 bases and J by 4 bases, 10 bases remained unmatched. The V gene's germline CDR1 is SGHVS and CDR2 FNYEAQ.

This clonotype was counted a few times. This sequence joins TRBV2 and TRBJ1-1; possibly TRBD1 for D (6 bases). The CDR3 spans 15 residues. CDR1 SNHLY and CDR2 FYNNEI come from the germline V gene. V was clipped by 2 bases and J by 1 base, with 11 bases between them. The CDR3 sequence is CASSETLTGNTEAFF. CDR3 DNA sequence: TGTGCCAGCAGTGAAACGTTGACAGGGAACACTGAAGCTTTCTTT.

J is TRBJ2-7 and V is TRBV6-5, with 7 bases matching TRBD1. The CDR3 has 15 residues. After removal of 4 bases from V and 1 base from J, the junction contained 7 bases not matched to a gene. Looked up from germline, CDR1 is MNHEY and CDR2 is SVGAGI. The chain's CDR3 is CASSSRQGRSYEQYF. In DNA, the CDR3 is TGTGCCAGCAGTTCTAGACAGGGTAGATCCTACGAGCAGTACTTC.

A few counts support this clonotype. The chain links TRBV28 to TRBJ2-6; D is unresolved. The CDR3 covers 15 residues. Germline lookup yields CDR1 MDHEN and CDR2 SYDVKM. The ends were cut back, 6 bases at V and 2 bases at J, with 11 bases in the middle. DNA for the CDR3: TGTGCCAGCAGAGGTATGGCCCCTGGGGCCAACGTCCTGACTTTC. Its translation is CASRGMAPGANVLTF. The complete variable domain, with remaining parts taken from reference TRBV28 and TRBJ2-6, reads DVKVTQSSRYLVKRTGEKVFLECVQDMDHENMFWYRQDPGLGLRLIYFSYDVKMKEKGDIPEGYSVSREKKERFSLILESASTNQTSMYLCASRGMAPGANVLTFGAGSRLTVL.

This rearrangement joins TRBV4-3 to TRBJ1-1; D is possibly TRBD1 (5 bases). Germline assignment: CDR1 LGHNA and CDR2 YSLEER. The CDR3 totals 14 residues. V lost 4 bases and J lost 6, with 15 bases in between. CDR3 amino acids: CASSRTQRGPEAFF. The CDR3 region has the DNA TGCGCCAGCAGCCGTACCCAGAGGGGCCCTGAAGCTTTCTTT.

The chain employs TRBV19 and TRBJ2-3; D uncertain. Germline CDR1 is LNHDA and CDR2 is SQIVND (reference sequence). V was trimmed by 4 bases and J by 0 bases, leaving 8 bases between them. The length of the CDR3 is 14 residues. Here the CDR3 DNA reads TGTGCCAGTAGTACGACTGCAAGCACAGATACGCAGTATTTT. It yields the protein CASSTTASTDTQYF.